Below, 11 T cell receptor beta chains from the same sample are listed, as sequenced in a study of breast tumors, draining lymph nodes, adjacent tissues. MiXCR, applied by TCRdb to the multiplex PCR reads, yields one record per CDR3 protein. The sample has some 16,000 distinct CDR3 sequences, 52% seen once. The sample comprised tumor-adjacent breast tissue. All receptors come from a female donor with breast cancer. Some clones in this sample may be carry-over from other donors' samples.

Comment on this clonotype: An end of the junction differs from the germline gene, which may be a read error. The genes are TRBV6-2 or TRBV6-3 and TRBJ2-1; 7 bases match TRBD2. The CDR3 has 15 amino acids. Germline CDR1 reads MNHEY; CDR2 reads SVGEGT. The CDR3 sequence is CASIYWTSGLNEQFF. The CDR3 DNA sequence: TGTGCCAGCATTTACTGGACTAGTGGGCTAAATGAGCAGTTCTTC.

By share of the sample, this clonotype is medium-sized. The rearrangement links TRBV6-6 to TRBJ2-6; D might be TRBD1 or TRBD2, each matching 6 bases. V was clipped by 7 bases and J by 6 bases, with 13 bases between them. The germline V gene encodes CDR1 MNHNY and CDR2 SVGAGI (reference sequence). This CDR3 is built from 14 residues. The CDR3 DNA sequence: TGTGCCAGCAAAGGAGGGGGTGAGGCCAACGTCCTGACTTTC. Its protein product is CASKGGGEANVLTF.

By its share, this clonotype is medium-sized. CDR3: CASSQAGAEADTQYF. For the CDR3, the DNA is TGCGCCAGCAGCCAGGCAGGGGCGGAGGCAGATACGCAGTATTTT. The chain employs TRBV4-3 and TRBJ2-3; D may be TRBD1 (6 bases). Trimming took 3 bases from V and 4 from J, leaving 14 bases between them. The CDR3 extends over 15 amino acids. Germline-derived CDR1 and CDR2 are LGHNA and YSLEER.

In its sample, this clonotype was seen once. V gene TRBV29-1 combines with J gene TRBJ1-6, with D maybe TRBD1 (6 bases). Trimming removed 6 bases from V and 10 bases from J, with 16 bases in between. The CDR3 runs to 13 residues. Per the germline V gene, CDR1 is SQVTM and CDR2 is ANQGSEA. The DNA for the CDR3 is TGCAGCGTGTCTACAGGGTTACGATCACCCCTCCACTTT. It translates to CSVSTGLRSPLHF.

To note about this clonotype: A much larger clone lies one base from this, so it may be a read error. V is TRBV6-1 and J is TRBJ2-5; D is unresolved. The length of the CDR3 is 15 residues. Trimming shortened V by 5 bases and J by 5 bases, and 18 bases separated the two germline ends. The germline CDR1 and CDR2 sequences are MNHNS and SASEGT. CDR3 in amino acids: CASSHVGLSRETQYF. The CDR3 coding sequence is TGTGCCAGCAGTCACGTAGGGTTATCCAGGGAGACCCAGTACTTC.

This clonotype showed up just a few times. CDR3 sequence (DNA): TGTGCCTGGAGTGAACAGGGAGGAAGAGCTGAAGCTTTCTTT. It encodes CAWSEQGGRAEAFF. The chain combines TRBV30 with TRBJ1-1; D may be TRBD1 (6 bases). The germline gives CDR1 GTSNPN, CDR2 SVGIG (reference sequence). The CDR3 extends over 14 amino acids. V lost 1 base and J lost 6, with 15 bases in between. The variable domain in full, completed from reference TRBV30 and TRBJ1-1, reads SQTIHQWPATLVQPVGSPLSLECTVEGTSNPNLYWYRQAAGRGLQLLFYSVGIGQISSEVPQNLSASRPQDRQFILSSKKLLLSDSGFYLCAWSEQGGRAEAFFGQGTRLTVV.

Notes on this clonotype: Sequence at one end of the junction differs from germline and may be a read error. J is TRBJ2-7 and V is TRBV7-2; 16 nucleotides line up with TRBD2. Germline V gene data show CDR1 as SGHTA and CDR2 as FQGNSA. CDR3 size: 16 residues. The CDR3 loop is CPSSTGTSGGAYEQYF. The CDR3 region has the DNA TGTCCCAGCAGCACCGGGACTAGCGGGGGGGCCTACGAGCAGTACTTC.

The chain carries TRBV12-3 or TRBV12-4 and TRBJ2-1, with D hard to call. V shed 3 bases and J shed 7 bases, with 10 bases lying between them. The CDR3 covers 13 residues. DNA for the CDR3: TGTGCCAGCAGTTTCTACCAGAAGAATGAGCAGTTCTTC. Protein product: CASSFYQKNEQFF.

This clonotype was seen at least ten times. V is TRBV5-5 and J is TRBJ1-2; 10 bases agree with TRBD1. Germline loops: CDR1 SGHKS, CDR2 YYEKEE (reference sequence). The CDR3 sequence is 15 residues long. Losses at the gene ends were 3 bases for V and 0 bases for J; bases not matched to a gene: 2. CDR3 coding DNA: TGTGCCAGCAGCTCGGACAGGGGGACTAACTATGGCTACACCTTC. Translated, it gives CASSSDRGTNYGYTF.

Comment on this clonotype: It may be a read error: a sequence one base away is much more abundant. V is TRBV6-2 or TRBV6-3 and J is TRBJ1-1, with D unclear. Germline CDR1 and CDR2: MNHEY and SVGEGT. The V end was cut by 3 bases, the J end by 1 base, with 6 bases between. The CDR3 consists of 13 residues. CDR3 coding DNA: TGTGCCAGCAGTTATACTGGGAACACTGAAGCTTTCTTT. Its translation is CASSYTGNTEAFF.

V and J are TRBV5-6 and TRBJ2-3; either TRBD1 or TRBD2 may fit D (6 bases each). From germline, CDR1 is SGHDT and CDR2 YYEEEE. V was cut by 3 bases and J by 3 bases, with 17 bases left in between. This CDR3 contains 16 residues. The chain's CDR3 is CASSWRDTGLTDTQYF. The CDR3, as DNA: TGTGCCAGCAGCTGGAGGGACACCGGTTTAACAGATACGCAGTATTTT. Using reference TRBV5-6 and TRBJ2-3 for the parts outside the CDR3, the full variable domain is DAGVTQSPTHLIKTRGQQVTLRCSPKSGHDTVSWYQQALGQGPQFIFQYYEEEERQRGNFPDRFSGHQFPNYSSELNVNALLLGDSALYLCASSWRDTGLTDTQYFGPGTRLTVL.